This paragraph covers one T cell receptor (beta chain) sequence. The sample is drawn from a study of blood T cell repertoires in COVID-19. Original handling: Nucleated cell counts were estimated from reference gene primer amplification. The protocol was immunoSEQ multiplex PCR, while the TCRdb copy is restricted to in-frame clones and leaves out a portion. V and J calls and clone size are those listed in that table; D and trimming were worked out from the DNA. The sample gives 65,000 to 85,000 clones, around 90% of which show up once; around 2% is in the top ten. The V gene lost 7 bases and the J gene lost 8 bases, with 18 bases spanning the gap. Germline CDR1 reads MNHEY; CDR2 reads SMNVEV (reference sequence). The CDR3 loop spans 14 amino acids.

The chain recombines TRBV27 with TRBJ2-1; D remains ambiguous. This clonotype was sampled from a human donor in a cohort sampled during active COVID-19. The sample was peripheral blood. CDR3 protein: CASTFRGESYEQFF. The CDR3, as DNA: TGTGCCAGCACCTTTCGAGGAGAATCATATGAGCAGTTCTTC.